Listed here are 9 T cell receptor beta chains from one sample, sequenced in a study of technical replicates of blood from a handful of donors. TCRdb keeps only in-frame clones here, not all; method: immunoSEQ multiplex PCR. The sample lists 60,000 to 80,000 clones, more than 85% occurring once. Sequencing input: PBMCs. The receptors were gathered from a human donor in good health. Some clones in this sample may be carry-over from other donors' samples.

CDR3 DNA sequence: TGTGCCAGCAGCAGGACAGTCTATGGCTACACCTTC. Its translation: CASSRTVYGYTF. V gene TRBV11-2 combines with J gene TRBJ1-2; a possible D gene is TRBD1 (6 bases). V was pared by 5 bases and J by 4 bases, with 8 bases between. CDR1 is SGHAT, CDR2 FQNNGV, per germline. CDR3 length: 12 amino acids.

The chain combines TRBV30 with TRBJ2-2; possibly TRBD2 for D (6 bases). This CDR3 has 15 residues. Germline lookup yields CDR1 GTSNPN and CDR2 SVGIG (reference sequence). Trimming removed 5 bases from V and 5 bases from J, with 18 bases in between. CDR3 amino acids: CAWAAGREGTGELFF. The CDR3 DNA sequence: TGTGCCTGGGCCGCGGGAAGGGAAGGGACCGGGGAGCTGTTTTTT.

The chain carries TRBV2 and TRBJ2-7; maybe TRBD2 (6 bases). Germline values: CDR1 SNHLY, CDR2 FYNNEI. Trimming cost V 9 bases and J 0 bases, with 12 bases left between them. This CDR3 spans 13 amino acids. CDR3 DNA: TGTGCCAGTCTGGACTACCGCTCCTACGAGCAGTACTTC. Protein: CASLDYRSYEQYF.

In DNA, the CDR3 is TGTGCCAGCAGCTCCCCGGGGGGGCGGGAGGGCACTGAAGCTTTCTTT. It encodes CASSSPGGREGTEAFF. The chain combines TRBV7-9 with TRBJ1-1; D might be TRBD1 (6 bases). Germline V gives CDR1 SEHNR, CDR2 FQNEAQ (reference sequence). Trimming shortened V by 4 bases and J by 4 bases, and 19 bases separated the two germline ends. The CDR3 has 16 residues.

This rearrangement joins TRBV4-3 to TRBJ2-1, with D tentatively TRBD2 (5 bases). V dropped 2 bases and J dropped 7 bases, with 9 bases sitting between them. The CDR3 spans 13 residues. Germline V gene data show CDR1 as LGHNA and CDR2 as YSLEER. CDR3 amino acids: CASSQSPGNEQFF. The CDR3 DNA sequence: TGCGCCAGCAGCCAAAGCCCGGGGAATGAGCAGTTCTTC.

The rearrangement joins TRBV18 to TRBJ1-5, with D perhaps TRBD1 (5 bases). The CDR3 has 13 amino acids. Germline V gene sequence: CDR1 KGHSH, CDR2 LQKENI. The V end lost 6 bases, the J end lost 5 bases, and 11 bases lay between the germline ends. The CDR3 reads CASSQGLDQPQHF. CDR3 coding DNA: TGTGCCAGCTCGCAGGGATTGGATCAGCCCCAGCATTTT.

This sequence joins TRBV7-7 and TRBJ2-7, with D perhaps TRBD1 (6 bases). The germline V gene has CDR1 SSHAT and CDR2 FNYEAQ (reference sequence). The CDR3 contains 14 residues. V lost 6 bases and J lost 0, with 12 bases in between. CDR3 sequence reads: CASSPGQFSYEQYF. The CDR3 DNA follows: TGTGCCAGCAGTCCCGGACAGTTCTCCTACGAGCAGTACTTC.

This chain connects TRBV20-1 to TRBJ2-3; unclear D gene. The CDR3 spans 11 residues. The V end lost 0 bases, the J end lost 4 bases, and 2 bases lay between the germline ends. The germline gives CDR1 DFQATT, CDR2 SNEGSKA (reference sequence). The CDR3 bases are TGCAGTGCTAGAGACTCAGATACGCAGTATTTT. Protein: CSARDSDTQYF.

The chain links TRBV4-3 to TRBJ2-3, with 13 bases lining up with TRBD2. This CDR3 is built from 17 residues. Unmatched junction bases numbered 8, after V lost 3 bases and J lost 5 bases. CDR1 and CDR2 from the germline V gene are LGHNA and YSLEER. The CDR3 here is CASSQRGLAGVGDTQYF. CDR3 sequence (DNA): TGCGCCAGCAGCCAGAGAGGACTAGCGGGAGTTGGAGATACGCAGTATTTT.